One and the same sample provided the 5 T cell receptor beta chains below, sequenced in a study of T cell responses to AZD1222 COVID-19 vaccine. Libraries were prepared by immunoSEQ multiplex PCR; TCRdb keeps only in-frame clonotypes and omits some of them. The repertoire includes 100,000 to 150,000 clones, approximately 88% of them detected once, and under 9.5% sits in the top ten. Sequencing was performed on peripheral blood, taken on day 0 of AZD1222 vaccination. These receptors originate from an adult in good health.

The CDR3: CASSASSGGAYEQYF. CDR3 sequence (DNA): TGTGCCAGCAGCGCGAGTAGCGGGGGGGCCTACGAGCAGTACTTC. The chain couples TRBV9 to TRBJ2-7, with 11 nucleotides matching TRBD2. Looked up from germline, CDR1 is SGDLS and CDR2 is YYNGEE. The CDR3 consists of 15 residues. V lost 3 bases to trimming and J lost 2 bases; unmatched junction nucleotides: 4.

The chain has TRBV29-1 and TRBJ2-7; D call uncertain. The CDR3 is made up of 11 amino acids. CDR1 and CDR2 from the germline V gene are SQVTM and ANQGSEA. V lost 4 bases to trimming and J lost 6 bases, with 10 bases between them. The CDR3 region is CSVGSRGEQYF. CDR3 nucleotides: TGCAGCGTTGGCTCTCGAGGCGAGCAGTACTTC.

The chain recombines TRBV11-3 with TRBJ2-4; the D gene is possibly TRBD1 (5 bases). Germline-derived CDR1 and CDR2 are SGHNT and YENEEA. The CDR3 runs to 13 residues. V was trimmed by 3 bases and J by 6 bases, leaving 9 bases between them. CDR3 sequence (DNA): TGTGCCAGCAGCTTTGAGGACACAAACATTCAGTACTTC. As protein: CASSFEDTNIQYF.

This chain links TRBV10-3 with TRBJ1-1, with a weak D call TRBD1 (6 bases). With 7 bases removed from V and 3 bases from J, the gap between germline ends came to 12 bases. The CDR3 covers 13 residues. Germline V lookup: CDR1 ENHRY, CDR2 SYGVKD. The DNA for the CDR3 is TGTGCCATCAAACGACAGGAGGACACTGAAGCTTTCTTT. Residues: CAIKRQEDTEAFF.

The rearrangement links TRBV3-1 (or the pseudogene TRBV3-2) to TRBJ1-2; D unclear. In germline, CDR1 is LGHDT, CDR2 YNNKEL (reference sequence). This CDR3 has 14 amino acids. Trimming removed 0 bases at V and 4 bases at J, with 9 bases between. The chain's CDR3 is CASSQDERFYGYTF. CDR3 in DNA: TGTGCCAGCAGCCAAGACGAACGGTTCTATGGCTACACCTTC.